This record covers a single TCR beta chain. This entry comes from a study of blood T cells in healthy people across ages. At the level of the study: Every two T cells gave about one barcoded beta molecule via template switching.

Together with a sample-barcoded 5' primer, a J-beta primer mix was included in a second PCR lasting roughly 6 to 12 cycles. A single record per CDR3 protein comes from TCRdb applying MiXCR to the 5' RACE reads. Of about 1,400,000 distinct CDR3 sequences in the sample, approximately 63% are singletons; the top ten hold more than 6%. Trimming at V came to 5 bases and at J to 5 bases, leaving 9 bases not matched to a gene. The CDR3 has 15 amino acids. Germline CDR1 SEHNR, CDR2 FQNEAQ (reference sequence). The chain joins TRBV7-9 to TRBJ2-5; 9 positions match TRBD2. The TCR comes from a man between 18 and 29 years old in good health. The sequenced sample consisted of blood. The CDR3 sequence is CASSLIAGEGETQYF. The DNA for the CDR3 is TGTGCCAGCAGCCTAATAGCGGGAGAGGGGGAGACCCAGTACTTC.